This is a list of T cell receptor beta chains from one sample in a study of OX40 agonist ivuxolimab in advanced cancers. Measured with immunoSEQ multiplex PCR; TCRdb has only the in-frame clones, and not every one. The table includes 30,000 to 35,000 clones, roughly nine tenths detected once. Sequencing used CD4+ or CD8+ T cells sorted from blood, obtained in a trial of the OX40 agonist ivuxolimab. These receptors all come from an adult with an advanced solid tumor such as melanoma, head and neck, liver or kidney cancer. CDR3s include the opening cysteine and the closing phenylalanine or tryptophan. A D gene is named only where the DNA matches it firmly. Clone size appears in some rows only: once, few, many, or a class for an expanded clone.

TRBV28	15	TRBD2	TRBJ2-1	once	CASSLKREVYNEQFF	TGTGCCAGCAGTTTAAAGCGGGAGGTGTACAATGAGCAGTTCTTC
TRBV29-1	13	-	TRBJ1-2	-	CSVEYRVDYGYTF	TGCAGCGTTGAATACAGGGTAGACTATGGCTACACCTTC
TRBV6-5	13	TRBD1	TRBJ2-1	once	CASSGQGLNEQFF	TGTGCCAGCAGTGGACAGGGGCTCAATGAGCAGTTCTTC
TRBV5-4	13	-	TRBJ2-1	-	CASSFSQLNEQFF	TGTGCCAGCAGCTTTTCCCAACTCAATGAGCAGTTCTTC
TRBV19	16	-	TRBJ1-5	-	CASSPGTGGSNQPQHF	TGTGCCAGTAGTCCTGGGACGGGGGGTAGCAATCAGCCCCAGCATTTT
TRBV13	13	-	TRBJ2-3	-	CASSSTVPDTQYF	TGTGCCAGCAGCTCGACTGTTCCAGATACGCAGTATTTT
TRBV7-9	12	-	TRBJ2-3	-	CASRIATDTQYF	TGTGCCAGCCGGATTGCCACAGATACGCAGTATTTT
TRBV28	11	-	TRBJ2-7	-	CASSPSVEQYF	TGTGCCAGCAGCCCCTCGGTGGAGCAGTACTTC
TRBV19	13	-	TRBJ1-1	-	CASTSLMNTEAFF	TGTGCCAGTACGTCACTCATGAACACTGAAGCTTTCTTT
TRBV7-8	13	-	TRBJ2-7	-	CASSLAPPGEQYF	TGTGCCAGCAGCTTAGCCCCCCCGGGCGAGCAGTACTTC
TRBV18	17	-	TRBJ2-7	-	CASSASYTALDSYEQYF	TGTGCCAGCTCAGCTTCGTATACAGCTTTGGACTCCTACGAGCAGTACTTC
TRBV7-8	12	TRBD2	TRBJ2-7	-	CASSSPAGEQYF	TGTGCCAGCAGCTCCCCAGCGGGGGAGCAGTACTTC
TRBV11-2	18	TRBD2	TRBJ2-3	-	CASRNYQTSGELTDTQYF	TGTGCCAGCAGAAATTACCAGACTAGCGGGGAACTCACAGATACGCAGTATTTT
TRBV12-2	13	-	TRBJ2-7	-	CASRQHGEYEQYF	TGTGCAAGTCGCCAACACGGCGAGTACGAGCAGTACTTC
TRBV7-9	16	TRBD2	TRBJ2-7	-	CASSLGRGEKAYEQYF	TGTGCCAGCAGCTTGGGGCGGGGGGAAAAAGCCTACGAGCAGTACTTC
TRBV9	12	-	TRBJ2-7	-	CASSGDSYEQYF	TGTGCCAGCAGCGGTGACAGCTACGAGCAGTACTTC
TRBV9	14	-	TRBJ2-7	few	CASSVVGGADEQYF	TGTGCCAGCAGCGTAGTTGGGGGGGCGGACGAGCAGTACTTC
TRBV18	14	-	TRBJ2-7	-	CASSPAGAGDEQYF	TGTGCCAGCTCACCAGCCGGCGCCGGCGACGAGCAGTACTTC
TRBV15	15	TRBD1	TRBJ1-5	-	CATSKDRGSNQPQHF	TGTGCCACCAGCAAGGACAGGGGGAGCAATCAGCCCCAGCATTTT